This section outlines one T cell receptor (beta chain) sequence together with its context. The antigen it binds to is not known. No base quality information exists; no much larger clone differs at one position. This sample stems from a study of shared clonotypes between healthy human individuals (dated by TCRdb to about 2020). About the investigation overall: The cohort comprised a couple of women and three men aged 18 to 49 years. For each donor, CD4 naive and CD4 memory were each given three plates, CD8 naive was given two plates, and CD8 memory was given one plate. To increase sequencing depth and limit assay-specific biases, TCR repertoire library preparation and sequencing were carried out by different laboratories using diverse techniques. Leukapheresis yielded between about 0.8 and 8.9 billion PBMCs per donor. To estimate repertoire size and how much clonotype sharing occurs between individuals, the study deeply sequenced the blood TCR repertoires of about five healthy adults.

Using the deep immunoSEQ assay, multiplex PCR amplified TCR CDR3 regions from genomic DNA. Extracted genomic DNA from each cell subset was distributed evenly across all wells of several immunoSEQ 96-well plates, and each plate was treated as a replicate. For sorted subsets, each replicate PCR was loaded with roughly 190 ng genomic DNA, equivalent to approximately 27,000 T cell genomes. Purified libraries were quantified with a Qubit 3.0 fluorometer, sized on a Bioanalyzer 2100, and re-quantified with the KAPA Library Quantification kit. Every immunoSEQ 96-well plate was sequenced on a dedicated single-read 150-cycle Illumina NextSeq 550 flow cell. As for the original processing: The immunoSEQ output contained only junctional sequences without quality scores, so filtering could not match that applied to full-length reads. To assign V/J genes and CDR3, sequences were annotated using PyIR, a Python wrapper for IgBLAST v1.9, with IMGT germline references. Any read was removed if the V/J assignment was weak (E-value above 1e-6), the CDR3 was missing, or the read contained stop codons, out-of-frame junctions, or ambiguous translated residues. V3J clonotypes were defined by identical inferred V gene, J gene, and CDR3 amino acid sequence. The percentage overlap between two repertoires was calculated by dividing the number of shared unique clonotypes by the size of the smaller repertoire. RTK rarefaction, the Chao1 estimator, and Recon v2.1 estimates of unobserved clonotypes were used to assess repertoire richness. Generation probabilities for all TCRbeta clonotypes obtained by the gDNA method from a handful of donors were computed using OLGA. TCRdb limited this immuneACCESS table to in-frame rearrangements with V and J called. A share of clones is missing; checked studies link under half to unresolved V genes, and the rest is unexplained. The V and J calls and the clone size are those of that table, but D and trimming were determined from the DNA. A total of millions of clones appear in this sample, over 85% of them only once. More than 0.1% of the sample is taken by the ten largest.

Donors were healthy HIV-negative adults with no recently reported acute infections or vaccinations. Only Caucasian adults living in Nashville, Tennessee, USA were represented among the donors. CD4+ T cells were enriched through magnetic negative selection, after which naive cells were positively selected on CD45RA and the remaining negative fraction served as the memory subset. Blood was obtained by leukapheresis, after which PBMCs were separated by Ficoll-Histopaque density gradient centrifugation and cryopreserved in liquid nitrogen vapor phase. Purity and quantity of every magnetically sorted T cell population were checked by analytical flow cytometry. Each sorted fraction had its genomic DNA isolated and then quantified by UV absorbance on a Nanodrop 2000c. The junction shows trimming of 3 bases on V and 3 bases on J, plus 13 bases between the germline ends. CDR1 LGHNA and CDR2 YNFKEQ are derived from the germline V gene. From the cysteine up to the phenylalanine, the CDR3 has a length of 15 residues. Of all the DNA, just the CDR3 is kept, 45 bases in frame from base 1.

Broad study findings and their caveats: Sampling was limited to blood, and TCR repertoires in tissue likely differ from TCR repertoires in blood. Sharing across several donors was observed for around 4.8% of naive CD4, over 3% of naive CD8, 2.3% of memory CD4, and roughly 0.43% of memory CD8 clonotypes. Pairwise subsampling led to the expectation that sequencing depth would affect the degree of clonotype sharing among donors. Incomplete sequencing was indicated by rarefaction of sorted-subset datasets, despite the large sequencing depth. Because the study included only a small number of donors, the genetic and exposure-history diversity represented was limited. Naive subsets generally had larger estimated clonotype richness than memory subsets did. Higher generation probabilities were observed for clonotypes shared by all four sorted-subset donors than for non-shared clonotypes.

The receptor was derived from a young man in good health. Recombination linked TRBV4-2 to TRBJ2-3, with the D segment identity uncertain. The sequenced material came from naive CD4+ T cells sorted from blood. The cell subset or site label, as the study defines it: CD45RA+ positively selected. Here is the DNA: TGTGCCAGCAGCCAGGAAACGGGCGGAACAGATACGCAGTATTTT. Its protein reads: CASSQETGGTDTQYF.